One sample yielded the 5 T cell receptor beta chains listed below, sequenced in a study of neoadjuvant anti-PD-1 for oral cavity cancer. TCRdb keeps only in-frame clones here, not all; method: immunoSEQ multiplex PCR. The table records 14,000 to 15,000 clones, more than 65% of them present only once. Sequencing used PBMCs, obtained before nivolumab (anti-PD-1) treatment. Receptors originate from a person aged 35-79 years with oral cavity squamous cell carcinoma.

This chain uses TRBV5-1 with TRBJ2-7, with D uncertain. Trimming took 0 bases from V and 8 from J, leaving 18 bases between them. Germline-derived CDR1 and CDR2 are SGHRS and YFSETQ. This CDR3 region has 15 residues. The CDR3 here is CASSLVVGSQPKQYF. The CDR3 DNA reads as TGCGCCAGCAGCTTGGTTGTCGGTTCACAGCCTAAGCAGTACTTC.

V gene TRBV6-1 combines with J gene TRBJ1-2, with TRBD1 matching over 10 bases. V lost 7 bases and J lost 4; bases outside the gene matches: 6. CDR1 MNHNS and CDR2 SASEGT come from the germline V gene. The CDR3 has 14 residues. This CDR3 reads CASTDRGHRYGYTF. CDR3 nucleotides: TGTGCCAGCACCGACAGGGGGCATCGCTATGGCTACACCTTC.

The rearrangement joins TRBV30 to TRBJ1-4, with D possibly TRBD1 on 5 matching bases. The CDR3 consists of 15 residues. Germline CDR1 GTSNPN, CDR2 SVGIG (reference sequence). The ends were cut back, 3 bases at V and 1 base at J, with 12 bases in the middle. CDR3 loop: CAWSLTGLTNEKLFF. CDR3 sequence (DNA): TGTGCCTGGAGCTTAACGGGACTAACTAATGAAAAACTGTTTTTT.

The CDR3 loop reads CASSLGRQSYEQYF. For the CDR3, the DNA is TGTGCCAGCAGTTTAGGACGACAGAGCTACGAGCAGTACTTC. The chain is built from TRBV27 and TRBJ2-7, with D maybe TRBD1 (5 bases). V was clipped by 2 bases and J by 3 bases, with 11 bases between them. Germline V gene lookup returns CDR1 MNHEY and CDR2 SMNVEV (reference sequence). The CDR3 sequence is 14 residues long.

This rearrangement joins TRBV30 to TRBJ2-3; D is unclear. The CDR3 sequence is 12 residues long. CDR1 is GTSNPN, CDR2 SVGIG, per germline (reference sequence). V lost 3 bases and J 3 bases, leaving 7 bases between the germline ends. CDR3 residues: CAWSRGTDTQYF. The CDR3, as DNA: TGTGCCTGGAGCCGCGGAACAGATACGCAGTATTTT.